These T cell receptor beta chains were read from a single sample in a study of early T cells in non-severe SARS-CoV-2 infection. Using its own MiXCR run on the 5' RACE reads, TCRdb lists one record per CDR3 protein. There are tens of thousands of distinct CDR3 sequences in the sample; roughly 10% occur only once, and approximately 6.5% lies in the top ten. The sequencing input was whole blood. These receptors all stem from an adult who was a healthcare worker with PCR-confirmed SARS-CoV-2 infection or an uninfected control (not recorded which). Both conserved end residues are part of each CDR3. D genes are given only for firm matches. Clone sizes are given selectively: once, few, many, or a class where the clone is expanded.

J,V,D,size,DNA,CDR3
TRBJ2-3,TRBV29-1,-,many,TGCAGCGTCGCGGCGGATACGCAGTATTTT,CSVAADTQYF
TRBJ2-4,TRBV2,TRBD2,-,TGTGCCAGCACCATGACTAGCGGGAAGGGCAAAAACATTCAGTACTTC,CASTMTSGKGKNIQYF
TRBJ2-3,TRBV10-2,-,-,TGCGCCAGCAGTGGGACTATTTCCCACCCGCAGTATTTT,CASSGTISHPQYF
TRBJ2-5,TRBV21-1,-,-,TGTGCCAGCAGCAACCGAGAGACCCAGTACTTC,CASSNRETQYF
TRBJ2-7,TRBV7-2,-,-,TGTGCCAGCAGCCCCTCGGGATCTCGTGAGCAGTACTTC,CASSPSGSREQYF
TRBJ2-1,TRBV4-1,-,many,TGCGCCAGCAGCCAAGACCCAGGGACCTACAATGAGCAGTTCTTC,CASSQDPGTYNEQFF
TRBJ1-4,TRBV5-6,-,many,TGTGCCAGCCATCACTCCGGGGCATTGTTTTTT,CASHHSGALFF
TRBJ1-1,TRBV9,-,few,TGTGCCAGCAGCGCCCGACAGAACACTGAAGCTTTCTTT,CASSARQNTEAFF
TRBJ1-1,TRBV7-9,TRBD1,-,TGTGCCAGCAGCCCAGACAGGGCCCTTGGCACTGAAGCTTTCTTT,CASSPDRALGTEAFF
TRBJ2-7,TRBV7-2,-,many,TGTGCCAGCAGCTTAGAGGGACAACTCTCCTACGAGCAGTACTTC,CASSLEGQLSYEQYF
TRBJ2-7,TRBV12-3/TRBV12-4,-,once,TGTGCCAGCAGCCAGAGAAACGAGCAGTACTTC,CASSQRNEQYF
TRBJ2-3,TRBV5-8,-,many,TGTGCCAGCAGCTACGGACTGCCCACAGATACGCAGTATTTT,CASSYGLPTDTQYF
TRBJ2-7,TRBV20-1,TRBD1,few,TGCAGTGCTAGGGGGGCAGGGGGCCACGAGCAGTACTTC,CSARGAGGHEQYF
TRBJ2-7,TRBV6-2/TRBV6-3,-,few,TGTGCCAGCAGTTACGATGGAACCGCCTACGAGCAGTACTTC,CASSYDGTAYEQYF
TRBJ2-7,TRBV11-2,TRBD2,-,TGTGCCAGCAGCTTATATCTAGCGGGAGGTCGGCCCTACGAGCAGTACTTC,CASSLYLAGGRPYEQYF
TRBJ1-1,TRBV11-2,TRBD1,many,TGTGCCAGCAGCTTAGTCCCCGGGCGGACAGGGATTGAAGCTTTCTTT,CASSLVPGRTGIEAFF
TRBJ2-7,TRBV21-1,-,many,TGTGCCAGCAGCCAAAAAGGAGCGTGGCCTAAGGAGCATAACCCCTACGAGCAGTACTTC,CASSQKGAWPKEHNPYEQYF
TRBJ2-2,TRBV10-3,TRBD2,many,TGTGCCATCAGTGAGTCGTTGATTAGCGGGGGAACGAACACCGGGGAGCTGTTTTTT,CAISESLISGGTNTGELFF
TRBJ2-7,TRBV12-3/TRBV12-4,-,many,TGTGCCAGCAGTATTAACGGGTTTTCCTACGAGCAGTACTTC,CASSINGFSYEQYF
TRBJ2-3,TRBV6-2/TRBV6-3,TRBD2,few,TGTGCCAGCAGTTTCTCAGCGGGAGCACAAACAGATACGCAGTATTTT,CASSFSAGAQTDTQYF
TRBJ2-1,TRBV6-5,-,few,TGTGCCAGCAGTTACTCGAAGGCCTGGGATGATGAGCAGTTCTTC,CASSYSKAWDDEQFF
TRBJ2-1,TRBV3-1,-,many,TGTGCCAGCAGCCAAAGGCCCGGGAGCTACAATGAGCAGTTCTTC,CASSQRPGSYNEQFF
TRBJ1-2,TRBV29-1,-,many,TGCAGCGTTGAGTCGGGGGATAACTATGGCTACACCTTC,CSVESGDNYGYTF
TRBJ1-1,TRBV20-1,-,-,TGCAGTGCTAGAGTGCATCGGGACGCTGAAGCTTTCTTT,CSARVHRDAEAFF
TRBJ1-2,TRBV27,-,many,TGTGCCAGCAGTACCTCCAAGGGGCTTGGTGGCTACACCTTC,CASSTSKGLGGYTF
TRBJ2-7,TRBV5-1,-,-,TGCGCCAGCAGCTTGGACAGTACCTACGAGCAGTACTTC,CASSLDSTYEQYF
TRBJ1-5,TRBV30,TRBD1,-,TGTGCCTGGAGGGGACAGGGAGAACAGCCCCAGCATTTT,CAWRGQGEQPQHF
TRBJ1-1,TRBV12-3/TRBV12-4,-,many,TGTGCCAGCAGCCGCCTTGGACAGACGCTCACTGAAGCTTTCTTT,CASSRLGQTLTEAFF
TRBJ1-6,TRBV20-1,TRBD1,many,TGCAGTGCTCCGAACAGGGGGAAGAATTCACCCCTCCACTTT,CSAPNRGKNSPLHF
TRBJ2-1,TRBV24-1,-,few,TGTGCCACCAGTGATTCGGGACGCTACAATGAGCAGTTCTTC,CATSDSGRYNEQFF
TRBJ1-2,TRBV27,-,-,TGTGCCAGCAGAACAGGGATCTATGGCTACACCTTC,CASRTGIYGYTF
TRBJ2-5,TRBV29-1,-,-,TGCAGCGGAGGGGCCGACTCCTGGCGAGAGACCCAGTACTTC,CSGGADSWRETQYF
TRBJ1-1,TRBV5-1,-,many,TGCGCCAGCAGCCTGGGGGACCCAGGGAGAAACACTGAAGCTTTCTTT,CASSLGDPGRNTEAFF
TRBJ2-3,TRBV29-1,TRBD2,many,TGCAGCGTTGTTGGGACTAGCGAAGGAGATACGCAGTATTTT,CSVVGTSEGDTQYF
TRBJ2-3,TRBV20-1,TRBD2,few,TGCAGTGCCCCTTTTAGCGGGAAGGCAGATACGCAGTATTTT,CSAPFSGKADTQYF
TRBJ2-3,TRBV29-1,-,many,TGCAGCGTTGATGAGGGATCAGATACGCAGTATTTT,CSVDEGSDTQYF
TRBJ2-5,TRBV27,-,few,TGTGCCAGCAGTGGCTTGGGGGCGGAGACCCAGTACTTC,CASSGLGAETQYF
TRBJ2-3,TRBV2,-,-,TGTGCCAGCAAGCCAGGGCCGTTCACAGATACGCAGTATTTT,CASKPGPFTDTQYF
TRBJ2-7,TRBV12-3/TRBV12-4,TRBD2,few,TGTGCCAGCACCAGAAGCGGGAGGGCCGGCGAGCAGTACTTC,CASTRSGRAGEQYF
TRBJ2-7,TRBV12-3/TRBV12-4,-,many,TGTGCCAGCAGTTCTAAATCCTACGAGCAGTACTTC,CASSSKSYEQYF
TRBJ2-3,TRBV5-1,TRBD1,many,TGCGCCAGCAGCTTAGTCCCGGGACAGACAGATACGCAGTATTTT,CASSLVPGQTDTQYF
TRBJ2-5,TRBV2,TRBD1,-,TGTGCCAGCAGCCGGGACAGGGGGGCAGAGACCCAGTACTTC,CASSRDRGAETQYF
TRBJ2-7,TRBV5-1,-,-,TGCGCCAGCAGCTTGGGGACGGGGACCTACGAGCAGTACTTC,CASSLGTGTYEQYF
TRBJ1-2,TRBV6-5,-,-,TGTGCCAGCAGTTACACAGGGAAGGGGAATTATGGCTACACCTTC,CASSYTGKGNYGYTF